The 18 T cell receptor beta chains below were found in one sample sequenced in a study of cytomegalovirus exposure and HLA in healthy donors. PCR employed 60 Vbeta and 13 Jbeta primers. Profiling relied on immunoSEQ multiplex PCR, and the TCRdb table lists in-frame clones only, not all of them. The sample consists of about 110,000 clones, about 80% of them appearing once. The sequenced sample was PBMCs. The receptors derive from a woman aged 55-69 years in good health and CMV-seropositive.

This chain links TRBV10-3 with TRBJ2-2; 7 bases line up with TRBD1. The CDR3 is made up of 16 amino acids. Trimming removed 10 bases from V and 2 bases from J; junction bases left unmatched: 13. CDR1 ENHRY and CDR2 SYGVKD come from the germline V gene. The CDR3 is CATRPGTASNTGELFF. The DNA of the CDR3 is TGTGCCACCCGCCCCGGGACAGCATCAAACACCGGGGAGCTGTTTTTT.

The chain carries TRBV20-1 and TRBJ2-3, with a weak D call TRBD2 (6 bases). Looked up from germline, CDR1 is DFQATT and CDR2 is SNEGSKA (reference sequence). The CDR3 spans 11 residues. The V end was cut by 6 bases, the J end by 7 bases, with 11 bases between. The CDR3, as DNA: TGCAGTGCGGAGGGGAGAAATACGCAGTATTTT. It translates to CSAEGRNTQYF.

The chain carries TRBV19 and TRBJ2-1, with TRBD2 matching over 8 bases. Germline trimming cut 7 bases from V and 6 bases from J; bases unmatched to any gene: 5. CDR1 and CDR2 (germline): LNHDA, SQIVND (reference sequence). The CDR3 sequence is 13 residues long. The CDR3 loop is CASTPGLGNEQFF. The CDR3 coding sequence is TGTGCCAGTACCCCGGGACTAGGCAATGAGCAGTTCTTC.

V gene TRBV28 combines with J gene TRBJ1-5; D is perhaps TRBD1 (6 bases). V lost 3 bases and J 1 base, leaving 16 bases between the germline ends. CDR1 and CDR2 from the germline V gene are MDHEN and SYDVKM. The CDR3 is made up of 17 amino acids. CDR3 bases: TGTGCCAGCAGTTTGAGGCAGGGGATGGGGAGCAATCAGCCCCAGCATTTT. Residues: CASSLRQGMGSNQPQHF.

This rearrangement joins TRBV19 to TRBJ1-2; 9 bases are shared with TRBD1. V lost 4 bases and J lost 1; bases outside the gene matches: 7. CDR3 length: 16 amino acids. Germline lookup yields CDR1 LNHDA and CDR2 SQIVND (reference sequence). In DNA, the CDR3 is TGTGCCAGTAGTAAAACTACAGGGGGCAATAACTATGGCTACACCTTC. Translation: CASSKTTGGNNYGYTF.

About this clone: At one of its ends the junction is not consistent with the germline gene, which may arise from a read error. J is TRBJ2-7 and V is TRBV7-9; 7 bases align to TRBD1. The CDR3 runs to 14 residues. Germline lookup yields CDR1 SEHNR and CDR2 FQNEAQ (reference sequence). In DNA form, the CDR3 reads TGTTCCAGCAGCTTTACGACAGGGCCCCACGAGCAGTACTTC. Its protein product is CSSSFTTGPHEQYF.

The rearrangement uses TRBV25-1 and TRBJ1-4, with unresolved D. CDR3 length: 10 residues. CDR1 and CDR2 from the germline V gene are MGHDK and SYGVNS. Trimming cost V 10 bases and J 7 bases, with 7 bases left between them. CDR3 protein: CATRAEKLFF. DNA of the CDR3: TGTGCCACCCGAGCTGAAAAACTGTTTTTT.

The chain combines TRBV29-1 with TRBJ2-3, with 8 bases fitting TRBD2. This CDR3 is built from 16 residues. The junction had 15 bases not matched to a gene; V was cut back by 6 bases and J by 4 bases. Germline V gene sequence: CDR1 SQVTM, CDR2 ANQGSEA. The CDR3, as DNA: TGCAGCGTGGCCAAGGGTGGGACTAGGGTTGCAGATACGCAGTATTTT. It yields the protein CSVAKGGTRVADTQYF.

A word on this clone: The same CDR3 arises from other DNA sequences in this sample as well. This chain joins TRBV7-3 and TRBJ2-1; 7 nucleotides agree with TRBD2. The CDR3 covers 16 residues. J was trimmed by 1 base and V by 5 bases; bases with no gene match: 8. Looked up from germline, CDR1 is SGHTA and CDR2 is FQGTGA. Here the CDR3 reads CASSPLADSSYNEQFF. DNA of the CDR3: TGTGCCAGCAGCCCCCTAGCGGATAGTTCCTACAATGAGCAGTTCTTC. Looking up the rest from reference TRBV7-3 and TRBJ2-1 gives the full variable domain: GAGVSQTPSNKVTEKGKYVELRCDPISGHTALYWYRQSLGQGPEFLIYFQGTGAADDSGLPNDRFFAVRPEGSVSTLKIQRTERGDSAVYLCASSPLADSSYNEQFFGPGTRLTVL.

This chain connects TRBV7-2 to TRBJ2-2, with TRBD2 matching over 8 bases. With 5 bases clipped from V and 6 bases from J, the junction kept 14 bases outside the gene matches. The CDR3 is 17 amino acids. CDR1 is SGHTA and CDR2 is FQGNSA in the germline V gene. CDR3 nucleotide sequence: TGTGCCAGCAGCGCTAGGTCTCCCCGGGAGGGCCCCGGGGAGCTGTTTTTT. This translates into CASSARSPREGPGELFF.

The chain links TRBV4-1 to TRBJ2-3, with 7 bases matching TRBD2. Germline values: CDR1 MGHRA, CDR2 YSYEKL. This CDR3 contains 17 residues. V shed 1 base, J shed 1 base, and the junction held 8 bases outside the gene matches. The CDR3 sequence: CASSQASGREGTDTQYF. The CDR3 nucleotides are TGCGCCAGCAGCCAAGCTAGCGGCCGGGAGGGCACAGATACGCAGTATTTT.

V and J are TRBV5-1 and TRBJ2-5, with D perhaps matching TRBD2 (6 bases). V lost 2 bases and J lost 0, with 14 bases in between. CDR1 and CDR2 from the germline V gene are SGHRS and YFSETQ. The CDR3 extends over 16 amino acids. CDR3 sequence (DNA): TGCGCCAGCAGCTTATCTAGCGCGGGGTACCAAGAGACCCAGTACTTC. Translated, it gives CASSLSSAGYQETQYF.

The V gene is TRBV28, the J gene TRBJ2-1; D is undetermined. Germline CDR1 is MDHEN and CDR2 is SYDVKM. This CDR3 region has 11 residues. Deletions cut 4 bases from V and 4 bases from J, with 2 bases between. The CDR3 DNA is TGTGCCAGCAGTTCTTACAATGAGCAGTTCTTC. It yields the protein CASSSYNEQFF.

The chain combines TRBV19 with TRBJ1-1, with 11 bases that match TRBD1. Germline V CDR1 and CDR2: LNHDA, SQIVND (reference sequence). The CDR3 extends over 13 amino acids. V shed 6 bases and J 8 bases; nucleotides not matched to a gene: 5. The CDR3 spells CASRGTGGYEAFF. In nucleotides, the CDR3 is TGTGCCAGTAGGGGGACAGGGGGATACGAAGCTTTCTTT.

V is TRBV25-1 and J is TRBJ2-5, with a tentative D call TRBD2 (6 bases). The DNA end favors TRBJ2-7, so the J call may be wrong. CDR3 length: 14 amino acids. CDR1 and CDR2 (germline): MGHDK, SYGVNS. The CDR3 DNA follows: TGTGCCAGCAGTGAGCGGGGACGGATTTACGAGCAGTACTTC. Residues: CASSERGRIYEQYF.

This clone appeared a few times. Here the CDR3 DNA reads TGTGCCAGCAGTGGCCTGGAGGATTACGAGCAGTACTTC. The encoded protein is CASSGLEDYEQYF. The rearrangement uses TRBV7-9 and TRBJ2-7; perhaps TRBD2 as D (5 bases). V was trimmed by 6 bases and J by 4 bases, leaving 13 bases between them. The CDR3 contains 13 residues. Germline values: CDR1 SEHNR, CDR2 FQNEAQ (reference sequence).

J is TRBJ2-7 and V is TRBV5-1; 8 bases are shared with TRBD2. V trimming: 7 bases; J trimming: 3 bases; junction bases outside the gene matches: 12. Germline CDR1 SGHRS, CDR2 YFSETQ. The CDR3 runs 15 residues. The CDR3 is CASRAQREFVYEQYF. The CDR3 DNA reads as TGCGCCAGCCGGGCCCAGCGGGAGTTCGTCTACGAGCAGTACTTC.

Comments on this clone: The junction differs from germline at one of its ends, possibly a read error. V gene TRBV7-9 combines with J gene TRBJ2-1; D is ambiguous. Germline V gene lookup returns CDR1 SEHNR and CDR2 FQNEAQ (reference sequence). The CDR3 contains 12 residues. CDR3 region: CSSSRLRNEQFF. The CDR3, as DNA: TGTTCCAGCAGCCGACTGCGAAATGAGCAGTTCTTC.